The clone carrying this T cell receptor (beta chain) was seen repeatedly, ten times or more. The antigen is not known. Time point given: newly diagnosed GD, antithyroid drugs for less than 3 months. PBMC RNA was the source of the TCR library. Trimming removed 0 bases from V and 1 base from J, with 10 bases in between. Per the germline V gene, CDR1 is SNHLY and CDR2 is FYNNEI. The CDR3 is made up of 16 amino acids. The entry originates in a study of regulatory T cells in long-lasting Graves disease. At the level of the study: Antithyroid drug exposure in newly diagnosed Graves' patients had lasted under 3 months.

Notes on the study in general: TCR diversity was lower in persistent Graves' patients than in newly diagnosed ones. TRBV28, TRBJ1-2 and TRBJ2-5 were favored in persistent disease.

Construction of the TCR beta libraries employed iRepertoire HTBI primers in conjunction with Arm-PCR of CDR3 regions. TCRdb passed the multiplex PCR reads through MiXCR, listing each CDR3 protein once. This repertoire shows 200,000 to 250,000 distinct CDR3 sequences, about 19% found once; its top ten account for over 9.5%. The data also belong to a second study, concerning T cells in Graves' hyperthyroidism and ophthalmopathy.

The sequenced sample was peripheral blood mononuclear cells (PBMCs), obtained at new diagnosis, from a patient treated with antithyroid drugs. The sequence came from a woman aged 30 to 39 with Graves disease. V gene TRBV2 combines with J gene TRBJ1-5; no reliable D call. The DNA for the CDR3 is TGTGCCAGCAGTGAAGCTGGATCTCGAAGCAATCAGCCCCAGCATTTT. Its translation: CASSEAGSRSNQPQHF.